Below, 14 T cell receptor beta chains from the same sample are listed, as sequenced in a study of shared T cell receptors in the human thymus. Assay used: immunoSEQ multiplex PCR; TCRdb lists only in-frame clones, some missing. The sample has roughly 410,000 clones; about 95% are singletons. Sequences were obtained from thymocytes. These TCRs come from a human donor.

V gene TRBV28 combines with J gene TRBJ1-4; D gene uncertain. Germline V gene sequence: CDR1 MDHEN, CDR2 SYDVKM. The CDR3 totals 14 residues. Trimming left V 3 bases short and J 6 bases short, with 11 bases between. Here the CDR3 reads CASSFFGLDEKLFF. The CDR3 nucleotides are TGTGCCAGCAGTTTCTTTGGTCTCGATGAAAAACTGTTTTTT.

The genes are TRBV10-3 and TRBJ2-7, with 9 bases that match TRBD1. The CDR3 covers 15 residues. V was clipped by 3 bases and J by 2 bases; unmatched bases: 5. Germline V gene sequence: CDR1 ENHRY, CDR2 SYGVKD. CDR3: CAISDWTGDPYEQYF. The CDR3 nucleotides are TGTGCCATCAGTGATTGGACAGGGGACCCCTACGAGCAGTACTTC.

The CDR3 is CASSTGFTYEQYF. Written as DNA, the CDR3 is TGTGCCAGCAGCACCGGATTCACCTACGAGCAGTACTTC. The V call is TRBV7-2, the J call TRBJ2-7; no clear D gene. Germline CDR1 reads SGHTA; CDR2 reads FQGNSA. With 5 bases removed from V and 2 bases from J, the gap between germline ends came to 10 bases. CDR3 length: 13 residues.

The chain joins TRBV18 to TRBJ2-1; TRBD2 aligns across 7 bases. CDR1 KGHSH and CDR2 LQKENI come from the germline V gene. CDR3 length: 16 residues. Trimming cost V 0 bases and J 6 bases; bases outside gene matches: 8. The CDR3 sequence is CASSPPEAGVSNEQFF. DNA for the CDR3: TGTGCCAGCTCACCACCAGAGGCGGGAGTGAGCAATGAGCAGTTCTTC.

V and J are TRBV28 and TRBJ2-7; 7 nucleotides agree with TRBD1. This CDR3 is 15 amino acids long. Trimming took 6 bases from V and 5 from J; bases not matched to a gene: 13. Germline CDR1 reads MDHEN; CDR2 reads SYDVKM. The CDR3 here is CASRQRRQGSHEQYF. The DNA for the CDR3 is TGTGCCAGCAGGCAACGCCGACAGGGTAGCCACGAGCAGTACTTC. Based on the CDR3 plus reference TRBV28 and TRBJ2-7, the full variable domain is DVKVTQSSRYLVKRTGEKVFLECVQDMDHENMFWYRQDPGLGLRLIYFSYDVKMKEKGDIPEGYSVSREKKERFSLILESASTNQTSMYLCASRQRRQGSHEQYFGPGTRLTVT.

This chain joins TRBV29-1 and TRBJ1-2, with D unclear. V lost 6 bases, J lost 6 bases, and 14 bases lay in between. The CDR3 has 12 residues. CDR1 is SQVTM, CDR2 ANQGSEA, per germline. CDR3 nucleotides: TGCAGCGTAGAATCAGGCAGCCATGGCTACACCTTC. It codes for CSVESGSHGYTF.

The chain recombines TRBV9 with TRBJ2-3; 7 positions agree with TRBD2. The CDR3 covers 17 residues. With 3 bases clipped from V and 2 bases from J, the junction kept 12 bases outside the gene matches. Germline-derived CDR1 and CDR2 are SGDLS and YYNGEE. CDR3 sequence (DNA): TGTGCCAGCAGCGCTCCCCCTCGGGAGGTCGACACAGATACGCAGTATTTT. This sequence encodes CASSAPPREVDTDTQYF.

This clone was found once. The chain is built from TRBV28 and TRBJ1-5; D might be TRBD1 (5 bases). Germline CDR1 MDHEN, CDR2 SYDVKM. The CDR3 runs 15 residues. V was trimmed by 6 bases and J by 9 bases, leaving 21 bases between them. In nucleotides, the CDR3 is TGTGCCAGCAGCCCAGAAAGGGGCCCCTTTGGGCCCCAGCATTTT. Protein product: CASSPERGPFGPQHF.

The chain employs TRBV12-5 and TRBJ2-3, with D unclear. CDR1 and CDR2 from the germline V gene are LGHNT and FRNRAP. The germline V and J ends were trimmed by 1 base and 2 bases, with 16 bases remaining between them. The CDR3 consists of 17 residues. This CDR3 reads CASGLDPELPPTDTQYF. The CDR3 bases are TGTGCTAGTGGTTTGGACCCCGAATTGCCCCCCACAGATACGCAGTATTTT.

This sequence joins TRBV7-2 and TRBJ2-3; the match to TRBD2 covers 11 bases. This CDR3 region has 15 residues. In germline, CDR1 is SGHTA, CDR2 FQGNSA. The J segment lost 3 bases and the V segment lost 8 bases, leaving 7 bases of the junction unmatched. The chain's CDR3 is CASVAGGPGTDTQYF. As DNA, the CDR3 is TGTGCCAGCGTAGCGGGAGGGCCGGGGACAGATACGCAGTATTTT.

The chain recombines TRBV4-2 with TRBJ2-1, with 7 bases identical to TRBD2. The CDR3 is 17 amino acids. The V and J ends lost 0 bases and 4 bases, in that order; junction bases with no gene match: 9. Germline lookup yields CDR1 LGHNA and CDR2 YNFKEQ. CDR3 coding DNA: TGTGCCAGCAGCCAAGATGTAGGCGGGAGAAGGTACAATGAGCAGTTCTTC. Protein product: CASSQDVGGRRYNEQFF.

V gene TRBV21-1 combines with J gene TRBJ1-1. TRBV21-1 is labeled a pseudogene. The CDR3 is 18 residues long. The chain's CDR3 is CASSKKERVDGVNTEAFF. CDR3 in DNA: TGTGCCAGCAGCAAAAAGGAGAGAGTAGACGGGGTGAACACTGAAGCTTTCTTT.

The chain employs TRBV25-1 and TRBJ2-1, with D hard to call. CDR1 MGHDK and CDR2 SYGVNS come from the germline V gene. Trimming took off 2 bases at V and 2 bases at J, with 10 bases between the two ends. CDR3 length: 15 amino acids. The CDR3 DNA is TGTGCCAGCAGTGAAGGTGGCCTCCCCTACAATGAGCAGTTCTTC. Protein: CASSEGGLPYNEQFF. The full variable domain, in which reference TRBV25-1 and TRBJ2-1 provide the parts outside the CDR3, is EADIYQTPRYLVIGTGKKITLECSQTMGHDKMYWYQQDPGMELHLIHYSYGVNSTEKGDLSSESTVSRIRTEHFPLTLESARPSHTSQYLCASSEGGLPYNEQFFGPGTRLTVL.

Comments on this clone: As the CDR3 is not closed by the conserved phenylalanine or tryptophan, this likely results from a read error. Here the CDR3 DNA reads TGCGCCAGCAGCTTAGGGGAATCAGTCCCCCTCGAGCAGTACCTC. It specifies CASSLGESVPLEQYL. V and J are TRBV5-1 and TRBJ2-7, with D perhaps matching TRBD1 (5 bases). Germline assignment: CDR1 SGHRS and CDR2 YFSETQ. V gave up 2 bases and J gave up 6 bases, with 18 bases separating them. The CDR3 runs to 15 residues.